The rows below give T cell receptor beta chains drawn from one sample of a study of blood T cell repertoires in COVID-19. Data came from immunoSEQ multiplex PCR; TCRdb stores just in-frame clones and leaves some out. This sample has 540,000 or so clones, with about 88% found just once. Specimen: peripheral blood. These receptors were collected from a woman aged 50 to 65 with COVID-19, enrolled during active disease. Both conserved end residues are part of each CDR3. A D gene is named only where the DNA matches it firmly. Clone sizes are given selectively: once, few, many, or a class where the clone is expanded.

>-|TRBV6-5|11|TRBD1|TRBJ2-7
CASSTGAEQYF
TGTGCCAGCAGTACAGGGGCCGAGCAGTACTTC
>-|TRBV6-4|14|-|TRBJ2-6
CASSRQAGANVLTF
TGTGCCAGCAGCCGACAGGCTGGGGCCAACGTCCTGACTTTC
>-|TRBV30|13|TRBD1|TRBJ1-2
CAWSPDRSYGYTF
TGTGCCTGGAGTCCGGACAGGTCCTATGGCTACACCTTC
>-|TRBV30|12|-|TRBJ2-5
CAGELVGETQYF
TGTGCCGGAGAGCTAGTAGGAGAGACCCAGTACTTC
>-|TRBV30|14|-|TRBJ1-1
CAWSIGGRDTEAFF
TGTGCCTGGAGTATCGGGGGACGGGACACTGAAGCTTTCTTT
>once|TRBV30|16|TRBD1|TRBJ1-2
CAWSHERDSPWHGYTF
TGTGCCTGGAGTCACGAAAGGGACAGCCCCTGGCATGGCTACACCTTC
>-|TRBV6-5|10|-|TRBJ2-3
CASSWELQYF
TGTGCCAGCAGTTGGGAGTTGCAGTATTTT
>-|TRBV5-1|16|TRBD2|TRBJ2-5
CASSSRTSGGKETQYF
TGCGCCAGCAGCTCCCGGACTAGCGGGGGTAAAGAGACCCAGTACTTC
>-|TRBV24-1|14|-|TRBJ1-4
CAIKGWEGGEKLFF
TGTGCCATTAAAGGGTGGGAAGGGGGTGAAAAACTGTTTTTT
>-|TRBV14|18|-|TRBJ1-4
CASSQGNEGAGPNEKLFF
TGTGCCAGCAGCCAAGGCAACGAGGGCGCGGGTCCTAATGAAAAACTGTTTTTT
>-|TRBV5-1|16|-|TRBJ1-3
CASSFNREGSGNTIYF
TGCGCCAGCAGCTTCAACAGGGAAGGCTCTGGAAACACCATATATTTT
>-|TRBV24-1|14|TRBD1|TRBJ1-5
CATSREGARQPQHF
TGTGCCACCTCACGTGAGGGGGCTCGTCAGCCCCAGCATTTT
>-|TRBV15|19|-|TRBJ2-3
CATSRAKVVGQGPRDTQYF
TGTGCCACCAGCAGAGCTAAGGTGGTGGGGCAGGGGCCAAGGGATACGCAGTATTTT
>-|TRBV28|12|TRBD1|TRBJ1-2
CASSPTGRGYTF
TGTGCCAGCAGTCCGACAGGGCGAGGCTACACCTTC
>-|TRBV19|14|-|TRBJ1-5
CAANTGYSNQPQHF
TGTGCCGCCAATACAGGTTATAGCAATCAGCCCCAGCATTTT
>-|TRBV15|15|TRBD2|TRBJ2-7
CATSRGVSGAYEQYF
TGTGCCACCAGCAGAGGCGTTAGCGGGGCCTACGAGCAGTACTTC
>-|TRBV11-3|15|-|TRBJ2-7
CASSLESTDAYEQYF
TGTGCCAGCAGCTTAGAGTCGACAGACGCCTACGAGCAGTACTTC
>-|TRBV9|15|TRBD2|TRBJ2-7
CASSVTSGPSYEQYF
TGTGCCAGCAGCGTTACTAGCGGTCCCTCCTACGAGCAGTACTTC
>-|TRBV12-3/TRBV12-4|13|-|TRBJ1-5
CASTQGGNQPQHF
TGTGCCAGCACCCAGGGTGGCAATCAGCCCCAGCATTTT
>-|TRBV4-2|13|-|TRBJ2-7
CASSQGNTGEQYF
TGTGCCAGCAGCCAAGGGAACACGGGGGAGCAGTACTTC
>-|TRBV7-9|12|-|TRBJ1-1
CASSLGLSEAFF
TGTGCCAGCAGCTTAGGACTATCCGAAGCTTTCTTT
>-|TRBV29-1|13|-|TRBJ2-1
CSVAVSSYNEQFF
TGCAGCGTTGCTGTTAGCTCCTACAATGAGCAGTTCTTC
>-|TRBV30|11|-|TRBJ2-3
CAYGLSDTQYF
TGTGCGTATGGACTATCGGATACGCAGTATTTT
>-|TRBV10-3|14|TRBD1|TRBJ2-7
CAIRSWDRGHEQYF
TGTGCCATCAGAAGTTGGGACAGGGGGCACGAGCAGTACTTC
>once|TRBV7-2|16|-|TRBJ1-3
CASSPGPGLGGNTIYF
TGTGCCAGCAGCCCCGGTCCAGGGCTAGGGGGAAACACCATATATTTT
>-|TRBV24-1|15|TRBD2|TRBJ2-6
CATSGEGAGANVLTF
TGTGCCACCAGTGGGGAGGGTGCCGGGGCCAACGTCCTGACTTTC
>-|TRBV10-2|14|-|TRBJ1-2
CASSELADSYGYTF
TGCGCCAGCAGTGAGTTAGCAGACTCCTATGGCTACACCTTC
>-|TRBV11-2|13|-|TRBJ2-7
CASSLGEAREQYF
TGTGCCAGCAGCTTAGGTGAAGCTCGCGAGCAGTACTTC
>-|TRBV28|15|TRBD1|TRBJ2-1
CASSLETGAYNEQFF
TGTGCCAGCAGTTTAGAGACAGGGGCCTACAATGAGCAGTTCTTC
>-|TRBV12-3/TRBV12-4|13|TRBD1|TRBJ2-3
CASITGVTDTQYF
TGTGCCAGCATCACAGGGGTAACAGATACGCAGTATTTT
>-|TRBV6-5|14|-|TRBJ2-1
CASRTGTLHNEQFF
TGTGCCAGCAGGACCGGGACTTTGCACAATGAGCAGTTCTTC
>-|TRBV13|16|TRBD1|TRBJ1-1
CASSSRSLDRASEAFF
TGTGCCAGCAGCTCACGCTCCCTGGACAGGGCCTCTGAAGCTTTCTTT